Shown below are 12 T cell receptor beta chains from a single sample sequenced in a study of cytomegalovirus exposure and HLA in healthy donors. PCR used 60 Vbeta primers and 13 Jbeta primers. Sequenced by immunoSEQ multiplex PCR; TCRdb stores in-frame clones only, minus some. The table lists approximately 76,000 clones, around 70% of them singletons. Sequences were obtained from PBMCs. Every receptor here comes from a woman in her forties in good health and CMV-seropositive.

This clone was detected a few times. The chain is built from TRBV19 and TRBJ1-1; 10 bases map to TRBD1. The CDR3 is 12 amino acids. Germline CDR1 LNHDA, CDR2 SQIVND (reference sequence). J was trimmed by 8 bases and V by 5 bases; bases with no gene match: 2. CDR3: CASSWTGGEAFF. In DNA, the CDR3 is TGTGCCAGTAGTTGGACAGGGGGAGAAGCTTTCTTT.

The V and J genes are TRBV30 and TRBJ1-2; 9 nucleotides agree with TRBD1. This CDR3 spans 15 amino acids. J gave up 4 bases and V 5 bases, and 11 bases lay outside the gene matches. Per germline, CDR1 GTSNPN and CDR2 SVGIG (reference sequence). CDR3 loop: CAWDWPDRGSYGYTF. CDR3 DNA: TGTGCCTGGGATTGGCCTGACAGGGGGAGCTATGGCTACACCTTC. The variable domain in full, completed from reference TRBV30 and TRBJ1-2, reads SQTIHQWPATLVQPVGSPLSLECTVEGTSNPNLYWYRQAAGRGLQLLFYSVGIGQISSEVPQNLSASRPQDRQFILSSKKLLLSDSGFYLCAWDWPDRGSYGYTFGSGTRLTVV.

V usage is TRBV15 and J usage is TRBJ2-7; TRBD1 agrees at 9 bases. The CDR3 runs 14 residues. Trimming cost V 8 bases and J 4 bases; bases outside gene matches: 9. Per the germline V gene, CDR1 is LNHNV and CDR2 is YYDKDF (reference sequence). This CDR3 reads CATQSGTGRYEQYF. The CDR3 DNA sequence: TGTGCCACCCAATCCGGGACAGGGAGGTACGAGCAGTACTTC.

Regarding this clone: The sample carries other DNA sequences with the same CDR3. V is TRBV6-1 and J is TRBJ1-2, with TRBD1 identical over 7 bases. In germline, CDR1 is MNHNS, CDR2 SASEGT. Trimming removed 1 base from V and 0 bases from J; junction bases left unmatched: 5. This CDR3 has 16 residues. The CDR3 coding sequence is TGTGCCAGCAGTGAAGGGACAGGACTAACTAACTATGGCTACACCTTC. Its protein is CASSEGTGLTNYGYTF.

The V and J genes are TRBV10-3 and TRBJ1-1, with 7 nucleotides matching TRBD1. V lost 4 bases to trimming and J lost 5 bases; unmatched junction nucleotides: 1. The CDR3 sequence is 12 residues long. CDR1 is ENHRY and CDR2 is SYGVKD in the germline V gene. The CDR3 coding sequence is TGTGCCATCAGTGCAGGGGGTACTGAAGCTTTCTTT. Translated, it gives CAISAGGTEAFF.

V usage is TRBV27 and J usage is TRBJ2-3; D is unclear. The V end was cut by 3 bases, the J end by 1 base, with 5 bases between. Germline CDR1 MNHEY, CDR2 SMNVEV (reference sequence). The CDR3 has 13 amino acids. The CDR3 protein is CASSFRGTDTQYF. The CDR3 nucleotides read TGTGCCAGCAGTTTTCGCGGCACAGATACGCAGTATTTT.

As regards this clone: The junction departs from germline at one end; a sequencing error may be responsible. The sample has other DNA sequences that encode this CDR3 too. The chain couples TRBV6-5 to TRBJ2-7; 10 bases fit TRBD2. CDR1 and CDR2 from the germline V gene are MNHEY and SVGAGI. The CDR3 length is 15 residues. This CDR3 reads CASRATSGDSYEQYF. CDR3 in DNA: TGCGCCAGCAGGGCCACTAGCGGGGACTCCTACGAGCAGTACTTC.

The chain couples TRBV6-4 to TRBJ2-3; TRBD1 is a possible D gene (5 bases). Germline V gene sequence: CDR1 MRHNA, CDR2 SNTAGT. V shed 4 bases and J shed 1 base, with 12 bases lying between them. The length of the CDR3 is 15 residues. Here the CDR3 reads CASSAQGARTDTQYF. CDR3 DNA: TGTGCCAGCAGTGCCCAGGGCGCGCGCACAGATACGCAGTATTTT.

This chain uses TRBV6-5 with TRBJ1-6, with D perhaps TRBD1 (6 bases). Looked up from germline, CDR1 is MNHEY and CDR2 is SVGAGI. CDR3 length equals 15 residues. Trimming stripped 6 bases from V and 4 bases from J, with 13 bases between. The CDR3 loop reads CASRTPGHYNSPLHF. DNA of the CDR3: TGTGCCAGCAGAACCCCGGGACATTATAATTCACCCCTCCACTTT.

The rearrangement uses TRBV29-1 and TRBJ2-5; the D is unclear. The germline V gene encodes CDR1 SQVTM and CDR2 ANQGSEA. V was shortened by 3 bases and J by 3 bases, with 20 bases between the two germline ends. The CDR3 has 16 amino acids. CDR3 sequence: CSVDAASSRSEETQYF. The DNA for the CDR3 is TGCAGCGTTGATGCTGCAAGTAGTCGGTCTGAAGAGACCCAGTACTTC.

This clone was recorded once. V usage is TRBV7-9 and J usage is TRBJ2-7, with TRBD1 matching over 7 bases. Germline V CDR1 and CDR2: SEHNR, FQNEAQ (reference sequence). The junction had 5 bases not matched to a gene; V was cut back by 4 bases and J by 2 bases. The CDR3 runs to 14 residues. The CDR3, as DNA: TGTGCCAGCAGCTCCGCAACAGGGGCCTACGAGCAGTACTTC. This translates into CASSSATGAYEQYF.

The V call is TRBV5-1, the J call TRBJ2-7; 8 bases are shared with TRBD1. The CDR3 is 14 amino acids. Unmatched junction bases numbered 5, after V lost 2 bases and J lost 4 bases. Germline values: CDR1 SGHRS, CDR2 YFSETQ. Here the CDR3 reads CASSLGTGRYEQYF. The CDR3 nucleotides are TGCGCCAGCAGCTTAGGGACAGGCAGATACGAGCAGTACTTC.